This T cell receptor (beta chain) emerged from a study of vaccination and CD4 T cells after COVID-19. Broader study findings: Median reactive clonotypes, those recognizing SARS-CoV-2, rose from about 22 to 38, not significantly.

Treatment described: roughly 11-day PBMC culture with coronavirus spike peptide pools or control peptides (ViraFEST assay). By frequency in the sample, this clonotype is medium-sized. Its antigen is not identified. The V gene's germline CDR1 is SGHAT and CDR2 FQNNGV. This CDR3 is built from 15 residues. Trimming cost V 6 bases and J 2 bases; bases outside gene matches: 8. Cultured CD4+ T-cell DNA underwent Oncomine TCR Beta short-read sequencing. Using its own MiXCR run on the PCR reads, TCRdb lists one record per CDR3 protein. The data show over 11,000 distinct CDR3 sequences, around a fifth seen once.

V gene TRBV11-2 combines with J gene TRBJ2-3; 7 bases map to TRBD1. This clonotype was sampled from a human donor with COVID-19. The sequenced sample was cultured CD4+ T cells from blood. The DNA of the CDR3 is TGTGCCAGCAGTCGCGCCACAGGGGTCACAGATACGCAGTATTTT. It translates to CASSRATGVTDTQYF.